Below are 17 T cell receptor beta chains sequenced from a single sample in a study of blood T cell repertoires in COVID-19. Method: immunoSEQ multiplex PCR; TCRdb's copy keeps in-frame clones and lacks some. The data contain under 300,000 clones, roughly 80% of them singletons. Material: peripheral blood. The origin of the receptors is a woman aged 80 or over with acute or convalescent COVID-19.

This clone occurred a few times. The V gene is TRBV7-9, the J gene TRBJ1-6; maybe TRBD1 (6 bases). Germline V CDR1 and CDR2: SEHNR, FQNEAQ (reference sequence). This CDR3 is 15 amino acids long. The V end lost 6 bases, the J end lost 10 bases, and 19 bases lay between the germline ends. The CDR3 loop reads CASSSGARLESPLHF. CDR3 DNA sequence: TGTGCCAGCAGTTCAGGGGCGAGGTTAGAATCACCCCTCCACTTT. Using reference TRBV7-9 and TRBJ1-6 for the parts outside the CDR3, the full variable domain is DTGVSQNPRHKITKRGQNVTFRCDPISEHNRLYWYRQTLGQGPEFLTYFQNEAQLEKSRLLSDRFSAERPKGSFSTLEIQRTEQGDSAMYLCASSSGARLESPLHFGNGTRLTVT.

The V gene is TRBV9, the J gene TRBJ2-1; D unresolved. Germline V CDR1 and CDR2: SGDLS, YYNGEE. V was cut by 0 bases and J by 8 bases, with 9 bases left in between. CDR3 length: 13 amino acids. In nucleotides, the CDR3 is TGTGCCAGCAGCGTAGCGGGTTTCGATGAGCAGTTCTTC. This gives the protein CASSVAGFDEQFF.

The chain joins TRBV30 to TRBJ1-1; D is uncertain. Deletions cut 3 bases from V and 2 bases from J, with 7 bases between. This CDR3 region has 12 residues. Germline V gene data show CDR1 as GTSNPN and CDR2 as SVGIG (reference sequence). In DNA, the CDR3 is TGTGCCTGGAGACCGGTAAACACTGAAGCTTTCTTT. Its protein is CAWRPVNTEAFF.

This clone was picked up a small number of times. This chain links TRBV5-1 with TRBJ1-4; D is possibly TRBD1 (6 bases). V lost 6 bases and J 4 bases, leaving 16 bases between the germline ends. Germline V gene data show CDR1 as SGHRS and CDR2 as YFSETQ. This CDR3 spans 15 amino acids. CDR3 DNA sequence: TGCGCCAGCACCCGATCCAGGGGCGATAATGAAAAACTGTTTTTT. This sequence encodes CASTRSRGDNEKLFF.

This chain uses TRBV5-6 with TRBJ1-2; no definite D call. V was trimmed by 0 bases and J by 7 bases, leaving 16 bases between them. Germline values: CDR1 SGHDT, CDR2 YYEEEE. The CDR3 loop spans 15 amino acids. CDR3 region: CASSLEAGWLRGYTF. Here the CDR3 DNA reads TGTGCCAGCAGCTTGGAGGCGGGTTGGCTCCGTGGCTACACCTTC.

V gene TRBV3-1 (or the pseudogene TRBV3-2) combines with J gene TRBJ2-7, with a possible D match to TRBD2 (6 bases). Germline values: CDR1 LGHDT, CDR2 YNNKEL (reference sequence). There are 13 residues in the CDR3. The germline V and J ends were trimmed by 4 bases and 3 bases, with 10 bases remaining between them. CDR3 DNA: TGTGCCAGCAGCCGCGGGACGTTCTACGAGCAGTACTTC. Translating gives CASSRGTFYEQYF.

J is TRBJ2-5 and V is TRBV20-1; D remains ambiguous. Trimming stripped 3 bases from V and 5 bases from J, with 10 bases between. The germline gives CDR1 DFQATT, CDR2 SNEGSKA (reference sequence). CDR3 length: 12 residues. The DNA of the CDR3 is TGCAGTGCTAGTGAGCGATTGGAGACCCAGTACTTC. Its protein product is CSASERLETQYF.

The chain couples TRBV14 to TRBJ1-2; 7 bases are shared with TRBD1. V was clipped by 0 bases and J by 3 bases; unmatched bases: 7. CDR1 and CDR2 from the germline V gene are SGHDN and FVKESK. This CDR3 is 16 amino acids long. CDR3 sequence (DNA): TGTGCCAGCAGCCAAGATCGGGGGACAGACCACTATGGCTACACCTTC. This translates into CASSQDRGTDHYGYTF.

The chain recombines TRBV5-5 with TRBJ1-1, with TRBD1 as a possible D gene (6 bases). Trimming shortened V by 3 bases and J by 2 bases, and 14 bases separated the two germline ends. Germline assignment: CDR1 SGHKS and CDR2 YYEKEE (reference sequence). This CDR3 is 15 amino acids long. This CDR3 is CASSYGPGGNTEAFF. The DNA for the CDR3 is TGTGCCAGCAGCTACGGCCCGGGGGGCAACACTGAAGCTTTCTTT.

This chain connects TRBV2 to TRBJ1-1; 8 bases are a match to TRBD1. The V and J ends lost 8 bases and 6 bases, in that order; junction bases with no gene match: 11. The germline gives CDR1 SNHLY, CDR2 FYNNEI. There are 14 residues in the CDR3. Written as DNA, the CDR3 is TGTGCCAGCGGGACGGACAGGGTGGGTCCTGAAGCTTTCTTT. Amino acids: CASGTDRVGPEAFF.

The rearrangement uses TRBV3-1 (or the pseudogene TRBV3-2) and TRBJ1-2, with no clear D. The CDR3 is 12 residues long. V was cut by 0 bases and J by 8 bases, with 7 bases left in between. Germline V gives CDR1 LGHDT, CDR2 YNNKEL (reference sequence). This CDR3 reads CASSQEAGGYTF. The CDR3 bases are TGTGCCAGCAGCCAAGAGGCGGGAGGCTACACCTTC.

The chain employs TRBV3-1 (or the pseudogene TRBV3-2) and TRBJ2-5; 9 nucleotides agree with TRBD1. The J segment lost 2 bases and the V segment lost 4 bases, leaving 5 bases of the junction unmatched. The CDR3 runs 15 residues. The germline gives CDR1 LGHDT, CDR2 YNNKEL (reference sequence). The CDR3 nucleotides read TGTGCCAGCAGCCCCCGGGACAGGGCACAAGAGACCCAGTACTTC. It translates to CASSPRDRAQETQYF.

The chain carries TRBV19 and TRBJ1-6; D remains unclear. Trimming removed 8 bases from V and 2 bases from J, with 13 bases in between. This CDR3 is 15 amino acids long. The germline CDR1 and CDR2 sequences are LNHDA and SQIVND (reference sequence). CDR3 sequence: CASQEGQTYNSPLHF. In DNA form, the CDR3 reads TGTGCCAGTCAGGAGGGTCAGACCTATAATTCACCCCTCCACTTT.

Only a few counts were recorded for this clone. The CDR3 protein is CASSSGGGQPQHF. The CDR3 region has the DNA TGTGCCAGCAGCTCCGGGGGGGGGCAGCCCCAGCATTTT. V is TRBV7-8 and J is TRBJ1-5, with D possibly being TRBD1 (5 bases). Trimming left V 4 bases short and J 7 bases short, with 11 bases between. CDR1 and CDR2 from the germline V gene are SGHVS and FQNEAQ. The CDR3 is 13 amino acids.

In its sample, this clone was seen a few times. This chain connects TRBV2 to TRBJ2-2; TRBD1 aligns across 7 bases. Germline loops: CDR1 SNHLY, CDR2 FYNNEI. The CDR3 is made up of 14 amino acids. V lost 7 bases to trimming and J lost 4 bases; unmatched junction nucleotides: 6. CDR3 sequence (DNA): TGTGCCAGCAACGGACAGGCGATCACCGGGGAGCTGTTTTTT. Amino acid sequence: CASNGQAITGELFF.

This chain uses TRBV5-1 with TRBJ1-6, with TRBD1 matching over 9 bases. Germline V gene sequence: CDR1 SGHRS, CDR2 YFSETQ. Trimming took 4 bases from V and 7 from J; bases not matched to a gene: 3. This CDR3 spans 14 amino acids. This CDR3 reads CASSRQGGNSPLHF. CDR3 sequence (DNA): TGCGCCAGCAGCCGACAGGGGGGAAATTCACCCCTCCACTTT. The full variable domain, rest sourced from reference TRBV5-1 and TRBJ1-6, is KAGVTQTPRYLIKTRGQQVTLSCSPISGHRSVSWYQQTPGQGLQFLFEYFSETQRNKGNFPGRFSGRQFSNSRSEMNVSTLELGDSALYLCASSRQGGNSPLHFGNGTRLTVT.

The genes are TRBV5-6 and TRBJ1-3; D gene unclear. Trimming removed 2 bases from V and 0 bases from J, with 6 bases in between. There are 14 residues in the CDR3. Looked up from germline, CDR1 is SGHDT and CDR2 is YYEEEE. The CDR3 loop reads CASSFGSSGNTIYF. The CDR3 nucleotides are TGTGCCAGCAGCTTCGGGAGCTCTGGAAACACCATATATTTT. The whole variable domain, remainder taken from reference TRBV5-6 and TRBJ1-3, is DAGVTQSPTHLIKTRGQQVTLRCSPKSGHDTVSWYQQALGQGPQFIFQYYEEEERQRGNFPDRFSGHQFPNYSSELNVNALLLGDSALYLCASSFGSSGNTIYFGEGSWLTVV.